This TCR beta chain was documented in a study of CD8+CD57+ T cells in acquired aplastic anemia. Study details: CD4+ and CD8+ cells, once sorted, gave DNA averaging roughly 3.2 ug. The study's findings and limits: Researchers reported that CD8+ Simpson's diversity was not significantly different in patients versus controls. The same twenty-nine CD8+ CDR3 sequences occurred in patients and in controls.

The sample holds one count of this clonotype. As yet, its antigen is unknown. J lost 11 bases, V lost 0 bases, and 6 bases had no gene match. There are 13 residues in the CDR3. CDR1 and CDR2 (germline): SGHDN, FVKESK. Profiling of TCR beta VDJ combinations and CDR3 sequences used genomic DNA as template. TCRdb analysed the reads with MiXCR anew, one entry per CDR3 protein. The sample includes approximately 170,000 distinct CDR3 sequences, less than 70% of them seen just once. V gene TRBV14 combines with J gene TRBJ1-1; 7 bases fit TRBD1. The source of this sequence is a human donor in good health, serving as a control. The sample comprised sorted CD4+, CD8+, or CD8+CD57+ T cells (not recorded which) from PBMCs. This chain's CDR3 is CASSQDGAGGAFF. The CDR3 DNA is TGTGCCAGCAGCCAAGATGGGGCAGGGGGTGCTTTCTTT. The full variable domain, with the rest looked up from reference TRBV14 and TRBJ1-1, is EAGVTQFPSHSVIEKGQTVTLRCDPISGHDNLYWYRRVMGKEIKFLLHFVKESKQDESGMPNNRFLAERTGGTYSTLKVQPAELEDSGVYFCASSQDGAGGAFFGQGTRLTVV.